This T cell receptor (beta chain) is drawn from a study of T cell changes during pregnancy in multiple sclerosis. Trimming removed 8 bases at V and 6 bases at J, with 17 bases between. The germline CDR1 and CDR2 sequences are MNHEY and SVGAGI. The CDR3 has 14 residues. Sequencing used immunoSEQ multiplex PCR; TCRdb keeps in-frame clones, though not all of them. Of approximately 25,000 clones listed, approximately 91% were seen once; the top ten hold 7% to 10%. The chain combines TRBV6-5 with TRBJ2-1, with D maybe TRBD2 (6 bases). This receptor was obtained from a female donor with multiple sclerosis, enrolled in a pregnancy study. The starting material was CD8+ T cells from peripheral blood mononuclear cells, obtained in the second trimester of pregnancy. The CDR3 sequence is CASSWDSEVNEQFF. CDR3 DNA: TGTGCCAGCTCATGGGACTCGGAAGTCAATGAGCAGTTCTTC.